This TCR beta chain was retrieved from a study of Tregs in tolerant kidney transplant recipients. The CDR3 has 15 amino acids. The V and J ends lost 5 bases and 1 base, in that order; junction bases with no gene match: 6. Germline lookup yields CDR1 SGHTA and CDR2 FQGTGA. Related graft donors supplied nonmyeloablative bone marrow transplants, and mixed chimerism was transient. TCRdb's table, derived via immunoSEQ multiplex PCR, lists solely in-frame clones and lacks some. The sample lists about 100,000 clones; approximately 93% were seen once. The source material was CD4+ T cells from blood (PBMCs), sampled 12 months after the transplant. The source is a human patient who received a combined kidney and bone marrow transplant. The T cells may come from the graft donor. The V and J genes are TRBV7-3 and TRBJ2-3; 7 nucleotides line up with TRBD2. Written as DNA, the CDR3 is TGTGCCAGCAGCCCCCTGGCGGGGGGCACAGATACGCAGTATTTT. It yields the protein CASSPLAGGTDTQYF. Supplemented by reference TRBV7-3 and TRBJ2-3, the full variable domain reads GAGVSQTPSNKVTEKGKYVELRCDPISGHTALYWYRQSLGQGPEFLIYFQGTGAADDSGLPNDRFFAVRPEGSVSTLKIQRTERGDSAVYLCASSPLAGGTDTQYFGPGTRLTVL.